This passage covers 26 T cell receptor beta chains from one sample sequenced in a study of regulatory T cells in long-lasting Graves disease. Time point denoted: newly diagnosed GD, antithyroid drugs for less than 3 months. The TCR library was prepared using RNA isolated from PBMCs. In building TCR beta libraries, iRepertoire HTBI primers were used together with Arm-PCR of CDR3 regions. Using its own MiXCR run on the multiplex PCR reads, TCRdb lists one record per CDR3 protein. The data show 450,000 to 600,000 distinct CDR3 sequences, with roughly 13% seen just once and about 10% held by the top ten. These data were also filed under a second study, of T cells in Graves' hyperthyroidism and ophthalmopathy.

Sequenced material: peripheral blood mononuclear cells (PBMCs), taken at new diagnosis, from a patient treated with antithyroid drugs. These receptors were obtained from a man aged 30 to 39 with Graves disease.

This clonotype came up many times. The CDR3 bases are TGCAGTGCTAGAGGGTTGGGTGCTGGAAACACCATATATTTT. This sequence encodes CSARGLGAGNTIYF. J is TRBJ1-3 and V is TRBV20-1; no firm D call. CDR3 size: 14 residues. Trimming cost V 1 base and J 2 bases, with 9 bases left between them. Germline V gene data show CDR1 as DFQATT and CDR2 as SNEGSKA (reference sequence).

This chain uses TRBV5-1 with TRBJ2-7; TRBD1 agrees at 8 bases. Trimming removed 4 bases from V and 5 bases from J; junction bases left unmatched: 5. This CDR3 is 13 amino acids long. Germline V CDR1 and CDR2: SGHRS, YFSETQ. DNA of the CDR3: TGCGCCAGCAGCACCGGGACAGGCGACGAGCAGTACTTC. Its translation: CASSTGTGDEQYF.

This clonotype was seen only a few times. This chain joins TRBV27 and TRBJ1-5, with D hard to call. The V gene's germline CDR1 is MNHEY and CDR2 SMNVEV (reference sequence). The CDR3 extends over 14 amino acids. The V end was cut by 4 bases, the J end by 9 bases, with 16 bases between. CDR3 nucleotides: TGTGCCAGCAGTTGGGGAACAGAGCCTGGGCCCCAGCATTTT. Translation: CASSWGTEPGPQHF.

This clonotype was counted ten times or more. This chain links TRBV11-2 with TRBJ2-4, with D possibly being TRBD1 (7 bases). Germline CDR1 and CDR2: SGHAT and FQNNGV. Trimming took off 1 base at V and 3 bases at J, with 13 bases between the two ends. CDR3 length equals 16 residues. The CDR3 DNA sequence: TGTGCCAGCAGCTTAGTTGCCAGGGGGGACAAAAACATTCAGTACTTC. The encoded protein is CASSLVARGDKNIQYF.

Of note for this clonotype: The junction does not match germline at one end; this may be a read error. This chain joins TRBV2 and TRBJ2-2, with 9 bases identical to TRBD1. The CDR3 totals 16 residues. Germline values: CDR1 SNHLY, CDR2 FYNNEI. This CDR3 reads CKQQRGQGDWTGELFF. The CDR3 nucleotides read TGCAAGCAGCAAAGGGGACAGGGTGATTGGACCGGGGAGCTGTTTTTT.

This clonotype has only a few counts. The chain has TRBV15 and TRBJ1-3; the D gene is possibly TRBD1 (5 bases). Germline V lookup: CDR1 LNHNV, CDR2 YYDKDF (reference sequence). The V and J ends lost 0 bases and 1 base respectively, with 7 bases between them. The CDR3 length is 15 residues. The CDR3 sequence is CATSRDAGSGNTIYF. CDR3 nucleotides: TGTGCCACCAGCAGAGACGCAGGGTCTGGAAACACCATATATTTT. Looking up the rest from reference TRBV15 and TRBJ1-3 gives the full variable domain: DAMVIQNPRYQVTQFGKPVTLSCSQTLNHNVMYWYQQKSSQAPKLLFHYYDKDFNNEADTPDNFQSRRPNTSFCFLDIRSPGLGDTAMYLCATSRDAGSGNTIYFGEGSWLTVV.

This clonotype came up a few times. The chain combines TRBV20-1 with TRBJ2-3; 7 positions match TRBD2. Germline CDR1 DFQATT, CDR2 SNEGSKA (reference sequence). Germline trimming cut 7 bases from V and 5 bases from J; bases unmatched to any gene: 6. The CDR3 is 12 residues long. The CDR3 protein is CSGSGAGDTQYF. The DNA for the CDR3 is TGCAGTGGCAGCGGGGCGGGAGATACGCAGTATTTT.

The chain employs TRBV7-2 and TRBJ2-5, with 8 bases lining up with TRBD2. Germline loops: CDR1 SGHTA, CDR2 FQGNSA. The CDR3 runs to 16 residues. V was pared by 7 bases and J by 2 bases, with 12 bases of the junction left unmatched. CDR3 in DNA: TGTGCCAGCACCAGGACTAGCCGGCGATATCAAGAGACCCAGTACTTC. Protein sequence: CASTRTSRRYQETQYF.

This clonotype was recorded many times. CDR3 DNA sequence: TGCAGCGTTGATGCGAGGGACGGCACTGAAGCTTTCTTT. It is translated as CSVDARDGTEAFF. This chain joins TRBV29-1 and TRBJ1-1, with a possible D match to TRBD1 (5 bases). Trimming took 3 bases from V and 4 from J, leaving 12 bases between them. Germline CDR1 reads SQVTM; CDR2 reads ANQGSEA. This CDR3 spans 13 amino acids.

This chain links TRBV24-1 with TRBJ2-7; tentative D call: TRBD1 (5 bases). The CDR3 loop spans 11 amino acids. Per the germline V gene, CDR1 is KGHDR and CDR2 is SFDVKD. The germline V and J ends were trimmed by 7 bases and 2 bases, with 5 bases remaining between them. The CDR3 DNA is TGTGCCACCAGGGGGCCCTACGAGCAGTACTTC. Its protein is CATRGPYEQYF.

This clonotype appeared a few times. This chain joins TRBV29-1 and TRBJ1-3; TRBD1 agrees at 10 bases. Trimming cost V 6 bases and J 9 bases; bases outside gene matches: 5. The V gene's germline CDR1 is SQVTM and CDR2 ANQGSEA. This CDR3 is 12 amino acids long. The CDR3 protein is CSVRQGAGTIYF. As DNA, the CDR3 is TGCAGCGTGAGACAGGGGGCGGGCACCATATATTTT.

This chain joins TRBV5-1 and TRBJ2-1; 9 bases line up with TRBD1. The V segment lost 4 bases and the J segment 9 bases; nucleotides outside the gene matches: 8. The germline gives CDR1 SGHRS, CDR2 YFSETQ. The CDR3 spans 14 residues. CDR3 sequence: CASSLQGARSEQFF. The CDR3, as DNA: TGCGCCAGCAGCCTACAGGGGGCCCGAAGTGAGCAGTTCTTC.

DNA for the CDR3: TGCAGTGGGCAGAGCGGGAGTTTAACCAAAAACATTCAGTACTTC. Translated: CSGQSGSLTKNIQYF. The V gene is TRBV20-1, the J gene TRBJ2-4; 8 bases match TRBD2. Germline loops: CDR1 DFQATT, CDR2 SNEGSKA (reference sequence). This CDR3 is 15 amino acids long. V lost 7 bases to trimming and J lost 2 bases; unmatched junction nucleotides: 10.

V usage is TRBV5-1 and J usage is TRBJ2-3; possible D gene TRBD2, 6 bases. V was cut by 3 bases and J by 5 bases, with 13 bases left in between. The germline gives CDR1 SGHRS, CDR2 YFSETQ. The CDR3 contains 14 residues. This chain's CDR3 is CASSWTSGEDTQYF. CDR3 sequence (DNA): TGCGCCAGCAGCTGGACGTCGGGGGAAGATACGCAGTATTTT.

This CDR3 reads CASSPRGYGEKLFF. The DNA for the CDR3 is TGTGCCAGCAGTCCACGTGGGTACGGTGAAAAACTGTTTTTT. The chain links TRBV5-5 to TRBJ1-4; no firm D call. Germline V gene data show CDR1 as SGHKS and CDR2 as YYEKEE (reference sequence). The CDR3 is 14 residues long. Trimming shortened V by 5 bases and J by 7 bases, and 15 bases separated the two germline ends.

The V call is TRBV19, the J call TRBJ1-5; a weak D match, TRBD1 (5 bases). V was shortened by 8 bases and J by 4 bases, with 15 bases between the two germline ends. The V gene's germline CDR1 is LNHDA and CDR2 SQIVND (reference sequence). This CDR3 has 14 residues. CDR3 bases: TGTGCCAGTGGACTCAGGGTCTCAAATCAGCCCCAGCATTTT. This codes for CASGLRVSNQPQHF.

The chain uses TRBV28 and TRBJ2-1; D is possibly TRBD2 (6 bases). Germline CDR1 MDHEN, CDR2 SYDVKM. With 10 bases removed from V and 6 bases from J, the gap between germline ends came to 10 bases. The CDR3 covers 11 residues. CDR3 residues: CATSGVNEQFF. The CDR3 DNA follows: TGTGCCACCTCGGGGGTCAATGAGCAGTTCTTC.

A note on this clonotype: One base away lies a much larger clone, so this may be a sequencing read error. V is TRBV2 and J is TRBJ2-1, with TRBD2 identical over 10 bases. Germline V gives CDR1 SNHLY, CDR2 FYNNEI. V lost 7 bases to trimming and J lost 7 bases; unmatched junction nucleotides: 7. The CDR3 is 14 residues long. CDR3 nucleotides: TGTGCCAGCATGCGGACTAGCGGAGGAAATGAGCAGTTCTTC. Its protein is CASMRTSGGNEQFF.

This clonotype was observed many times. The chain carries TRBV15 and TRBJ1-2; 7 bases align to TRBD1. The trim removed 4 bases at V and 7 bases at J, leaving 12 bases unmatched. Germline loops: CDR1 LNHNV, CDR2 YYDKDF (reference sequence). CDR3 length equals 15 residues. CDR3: CATSNGGLRQGGYTF. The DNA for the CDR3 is TGTGCCACCAGCAATGGGGGCCTTAGACAGGGTGGCTACACCTTC.

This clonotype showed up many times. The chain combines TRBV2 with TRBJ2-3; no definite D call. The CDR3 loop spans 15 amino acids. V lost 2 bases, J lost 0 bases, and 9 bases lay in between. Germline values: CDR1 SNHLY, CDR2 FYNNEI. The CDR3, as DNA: TGTGCCAGCAGTGAATTCCGATCTAGCACAGATACGCAGTATTTT. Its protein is CASSEFRSSTDTQYF.

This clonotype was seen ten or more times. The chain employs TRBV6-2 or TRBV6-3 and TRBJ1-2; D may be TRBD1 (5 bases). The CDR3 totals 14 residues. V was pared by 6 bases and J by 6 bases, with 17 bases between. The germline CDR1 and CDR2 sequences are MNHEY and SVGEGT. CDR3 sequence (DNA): TGTGCCAGCAGCTCCGGGACTCCTGCGGATGGCTACACCTTC. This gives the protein CASSSGTPADGYTF.

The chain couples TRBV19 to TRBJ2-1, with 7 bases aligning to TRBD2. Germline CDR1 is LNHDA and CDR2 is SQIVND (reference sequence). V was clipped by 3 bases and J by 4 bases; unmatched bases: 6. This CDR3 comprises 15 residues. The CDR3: CASSIFEGGYNEQFF. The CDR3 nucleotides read TGTGCCAGTAGTATTTTTGAGGGAGGGTACAATGAGCAGTTCTTC.

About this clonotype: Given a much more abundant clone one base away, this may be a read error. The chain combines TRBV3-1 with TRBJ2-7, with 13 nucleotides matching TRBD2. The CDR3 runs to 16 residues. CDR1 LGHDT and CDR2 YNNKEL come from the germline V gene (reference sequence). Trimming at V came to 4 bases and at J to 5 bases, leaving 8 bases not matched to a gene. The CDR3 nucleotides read TGTGCCAGCAGCCTCCAAACTAGCGGGAGGGAGCACGAGCAGTACTTC. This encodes CASSLQTSGREHEQYF.

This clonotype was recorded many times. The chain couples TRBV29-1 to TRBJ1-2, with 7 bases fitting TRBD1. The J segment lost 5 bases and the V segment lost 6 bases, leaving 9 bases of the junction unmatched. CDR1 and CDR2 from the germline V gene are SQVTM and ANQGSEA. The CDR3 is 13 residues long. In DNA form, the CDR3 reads TGCAGCGTGCCCGAGGGGGCTTATTATGGCTACACCTTC. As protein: CSVPEGAYYGYTF.

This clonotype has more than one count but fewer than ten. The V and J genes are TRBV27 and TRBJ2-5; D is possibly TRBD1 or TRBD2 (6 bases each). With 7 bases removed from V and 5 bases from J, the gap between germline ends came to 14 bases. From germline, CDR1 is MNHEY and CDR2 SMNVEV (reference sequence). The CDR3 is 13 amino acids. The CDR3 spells CASNGGGGETQYF. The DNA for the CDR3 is TGTGCCAGCAATGGGGGCGGAGGGGAGACCCAGTACTTC.

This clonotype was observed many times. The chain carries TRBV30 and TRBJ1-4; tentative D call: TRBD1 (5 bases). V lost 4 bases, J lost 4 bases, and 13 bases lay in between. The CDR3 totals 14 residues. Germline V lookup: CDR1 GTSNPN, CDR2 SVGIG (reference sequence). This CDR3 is CAWMEGVLNEKLFF. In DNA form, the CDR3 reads TGTGCCTGGATGGAAGGGGTCCTTAATGAAAAACTGTTTTTT.